Listed here are 25 T cell receptor beta chains from one sample, sequenced in a study of blood T cell repertoires in COVID-19 (dated by TCRdb to the early 2020s). The protocol used for the library was the immunoSEQ multiplex PCR assay. This is the immuneACCESS table as TCRdb keeps it, with only in-frame sequences that have V and J called. A part of the clones is gone; compared with another copy, unresolved V genes explain less than half, and the rest is unexplained. The sample contains 200,000 to 250,000 clones, around 75% of them found a single time. The leading ten clones occupy approximately 5.4% of the sample. What was sequenced was peripheral blood. The receptors shown here come from a human donor in a cohort sampled during active COVID-19.

A few counts support this clone. Other DNA sequences in the sample encode the same CDR3. The DNA for the CDR3 is TGTGCCAGCAGCCAAGCCCGCTCTGGGGCCAACGTCCTGACTTTC. Protein: CASSQARSGANVLTF. V is TRBV4-2 and J is TRBJ2-6; D unclear. The CDR3 extends over 15 amino acids. Germline lookup yields CDR1 LGHNA and CDR2 YNFKEQ. V was shortened by 1 base and J by 0 bases, with 4 bases between the two germline ends.

As concerns this clone: The germline gene is not matched at one end of the junction; a read error may be the cause. The chain combines TRBV5-4 with TRBJ1-5; tentative D call: TRBD1 (6 bases). The CDR3 length is 16 residues. CDR1 SGHNT and CDR2 YYREEE come from the germline V gene (reference sequence). DNA for the CDR3: TGTGCCAGCAGCTTTGGGGGCCTGCTGGGAAATCGGCCCCAGCATTTT. Residues: CASSFGGLLGNRPQHF.

This clone was counted a single time. V usage is TRBV11-2 and J usage is TRBJ1-3; 7 bases are shared with TRBD1. This CDR3 has 14 residues. The trim removed 5 bases at V and 2 bases at J, leaving 3 bases unmatched. CDR1 is SGHAT and CDR2 is FQNNGV in the germline V gene. This CDR3 reads CASSGQGAGNTIYF. The CDR3 coding sequence is TGTGCCAGCAGCGGCCAGGGGGCTGGAAACACCATATATTTT.

The chain has TRBV28 and TRBJ1-1; a weak D match, TRBD1 (6 bases). The CDR3 is 13 amino acids. V was cut by 7 bases and J by 9 bases, with 18 bases left in between. Germline loops: CDR1 MDHEN, CDR2 SYDVKM. The CDR3 reads CASILNWGGQAFF. CDR3 DNA: TGTGCCAGCATCTTAAATTGGGGGGGGCAAGCTTTCTTT.

The J gene is TRBJ1-1, the V gene TRBV6-5; D remains unclear. The V gene lost 2 bases and the J gene lost 1 base, with 8 bases spanning the gap. This CDR3 region has 14 residues. In germline, CDR1 is MNHEY, CDR2 SVGAGI. CDR3 loop: CASSYRNRNTEAFF. The CDR3 bases are TGTGCCAGCAGTTACCGAAATAGGAACACTGAAGCTTTCTTT.

In its sample, this clone ranks as medium-sized (0.01 to 0.1%). The chain has TRBV7-9 and TRBJ1-4; the D is unclear. The V end lost 6 bases, the J end lost 6 bases, and 17 bases lay between the germline ends. The CDR3 is 15 residues long. The germline V gene has CDR1 SEHNR and CDR2 FQNEAQ (reference sequence). The CDR3 sequence: CASSRLVGLDEKLFF. DNA for the CDR3: TGTGCCAGCAGTCGTCTTGTTGGCCTCGATGAAAAACTGTTTTTT.

The V gene is TRBV6-6, the J gene TRBJ1-1; 7 bases align to TRBD1. The trim removed 5 bases at V and 6 bases at J, leaving 6 bases unmatched. From germline, CDR1 is MNHNY and CDR2 SVGAGI (reference sequence). The CDR3 has 13 amino acids. The CDR3 here is CASSDTGEAEAFF. The DNA for the CDR3 is TGTGCCAGCAGTGATACAGGGGAAGCTGAAGCTTTCTTT.

This clone was observed a handful of times. The chain links TRBV5-4 to TRBJ1-1, with 8 bases that match TRBD1. The germline CDR1 and CDR2 sequences are SGHNT and YYREEE (reference sequence). CDR3 length: 16 residues. Trimming cost V 4 bases and J 1 base; bases outside gene matches: 9. The CDR3 DNA reads TGTGCCAGCAGCCTCGGACAGGGAGGACGGAACACTGAAGCTTTCTTT. Protein sequence: CASSLGQGGRNTEAFF. Based on the CDR3 plus reference TRBV5-4 and TRBJ1-1, the full variable domain is ETGVTQSPTHLIKTRGQQVTLRCSSQSGHNTVSWYQQALGQGPQFIFQYYREEENGRGNFPPRFSGLQFPNYSSELNVNALELDDSALYLCASSLGQGGRNTEAFFGQGTRLTVV.

This chain links TRBV6-5 with TRBJ2-7, with D tentatively TRBD1 (5 bases). CDR1 and CDR2 from the germline V gene are MNHEY and SVGAGI. Between the trimmed V and J ends, which lost 0 bases and 3 bases, there was a span of 9 bases. This CDR3 contains 14 residues. CDR3 protein: CASSYSRTNYEQYF. CDR3 nucleotide sequence: TGTGCCAGCAGTTACTCGAGGACAAACTACGAGCAGTACTTC.

This clone was counted between two and nine times. The genes are TRBV25-1 and TRBJ2-7, with 9 bases lining up with TRBD1. The trim removed 3 bases at V and 1 base at J, leaving 4 bases unmatched. CDR1 is MGHDK, CDR2 SYGVNS, per germline. The CDR3 is made up of 15 amino acids. CDR3 sequence (DNA): TGTGCCAGCAGTGATACCGGGACAGGGTCCTACGAGCAGTACTTC. As protein: CASSDTGTGSYEQYF.

This sequence joins TRBV18 and TRBJ2-3; D perhaps matches TRBD2 (5 bases). Germline V gives CDR1 KGHSH, CDR2 LQKENI. The CDR3 is 14 residues long. V dropped 8 bases and J dropped 2 bases, with 14 bases sitting between them. The CDR3 sequence is CASRQRTYTDTQYF. DNA of the CDR3: TGTGCCAGCCGTCAGCGGACTTACACAGATACGCAGTATTTT.

The chain joins TRBV27 to TRBJ2-7; 7 positions agree with TRBD1. V shed 6 bases and J 0 bases; nucleotides not matched to a gene: 5. Germline CDR1 is MNHEY and CDR2 is SMNVEV (reference sequence). The CDR3 totals 14 residues. The CDR3 DNA reads TGTGCCAGCAGACCGGGACAGCCCTCCTACGAGCAGTACTTC. This sequence encodes CASRPGQPSYEQYF.

V gene TRBV6-2 or TRBV6-3 combines with J gene TRBJ1-5, with TRBD1 matching over 10 bases. CDR3 length: 18 residues. Trimming took 2 bases from V and 4 from J; bases not matched to a gene: 11. Germline V gene lookup returns CDR1 MNHEY and CDR2 SVGEGT. The CDR3 coding sequence is TGTGCCAGCAGTTACCCGACAGGGGGCGTAGCTAGGAATCAGCCCCAGCATTTT. Translating gives CASSYPTGGVARNQPQHF.

About this clone: This specimen includes other DNA sequences encoding the same CDR3. The rearrangement uses TRBV18 and TRBJ1-1, with TRBD1 as a possible D gene (6 bases). Germline loops: CDR1 KGHSH, CDR2 LQKENI. V lost 4 bases and J lost 1, with 7 bases in between. The CDR3 extends over 13 amino acids. CDR3: CASSRTANTEAFF. The CDR3 region has the DNA TGTGCCAGCTCACGGACAGCGAACACTGAAGCTTTCTTT.

The chain links TRBV3-1 (or the pseudogene TRBV3-2) to TRBJ1-2; D remains unclear. This CDR3 region has 13 residues. Germline CDR1 is LGHDT and CDR2 is YNNKEL (reference sequence). V lost 1 base and J lost 8, with 11 bases in between. CDR3 loop: CASSQGPVRGYTF. The CDR3 DNA follows: TGTGCCAGCAGCCAAGGGCCGGTGCGGGGCTACACCTTC.

V usage is TRBV5-5 and J usage is TRBJ1-2; D not resolved. Deletions cut 5 bases from V and 3 bases from J, with 5 bases between. This CDR3 region has 11 residues. Germline CDR1 reads SGHKS; CDR2 reads YYEKEE (reference sequence). The CDR3 protein is CASRQYYGYTF. CDR3 nucleotide sequence: TGTGCCAGCAGGCAGTACTATGGCTACACCTTC.

V and J are TRBV10-3 and TRBJ1-6; D gene uncertain. The CDR3 is 16 amino acids. Trimming pared 4 bases from V and 8 bases from J, leaving 18 bases between. Germline CDR1 reads ENHRY; CDR2 reads SYGVKD. The CDR3 loop reads CAISGRGRTKDSPLHF. DNA for the CDR3: TGTGCCATCAGTGGGAGAGGGAGGACCAAGGATTCACCCCTCCACTTT.

This clone was seen just once. The V and J genes are TRBV5-1 and TRBJ2-7, with 12 bases matching TRBD1. The CDR3 spans 16 residues. Germline CDR1 is SGHRS and CDR2 is YFSETQ. Trimming removed 4 bases from V and 5 bases from J; junction bases left unmatched: 10. CDR3 residues: CASSVDRDRGPHEQYF. CDR3 bases: TGCGCCAGCAGCGTGGACCGGGACAGGGGGCCCCACGAGCAGTACTTC.

There are a few counts of this clone. The chain is built from TRBV19 and TRBJ1-6; D uncertain. Trimming removed 3 bases from V and 9 bases from J, with 21 bases in between. CDR3 length equals 17 residues. The V gene's germline CDR1 is LNHDA and CDR2 SQIVND (reference sequence). CDR3 region: CASSIFGGGRMGSPLHF. For the CDR3, the DNA is TGTGCCAGTAGTATCTTCGGCGGAGGCAGAATGGGTTCACCCCTCCACTTT. Filled out from reference TRBV19 and TRBJ1-6, the complete variable domain reads DGGITQSPKYLFRKEGQNVTLSCEQNLNHDAMYWYRQDPGQGLRLIYYSQIVNDFQKGDIAEGYSVSREKKESFPLTVTSAQKNPTAFYLCASSIFGGGRMGSPLHFGNGTRLTVT.

The chain employs TRBV18 and TRBJ2-1; TRBD2 matches at 7 bases. V shed 2 bases and J 7 bases; nucleotides not matched to a gene: 5. Germline V gene data show CDR1 as KGHSH and CDR2 as LQKENI. The CDR3 covers 14 residues. Written as DNA, the CDR3 is TGTGCCAGCTCACCAAGGGTCGGGAGGAATGAGCAGTTCTTC. Its protein is CASSPRVGRNEQFF.

The table lists this clone with a few counts. This chain links TRBV9 with TRBJ2-7, with 9 bases aligning to TRBD1. This CDR3 is 14 amino acids long. CDR1 and CDR2 from the germline V gene are SGDLS and YYNGEE. J was trimmed by 4 bases and V by 8 bases; bases with no gene match: 10. The CDR3 region has the DNA TGTGCCAGTTCCACCGGGACAGGGTTGTACGAGCAGTACTTC. Translating it yields CASSTGTGLYEQYF.

This clone has at least ten counts. The chain recombines TRBV27 with TRBJ2-7, with D possibly matching TRBD1 (6 bases). The CDR3 totals 14 residues. The V gene lost 2 bases and the J gene lost 5 bases, with 13 bases spanning the gap. Germline CDR1 MNHEY, CDR2 SMNVEV (reference sequence). The CDR3 region is CASSLRGIWDEQYF. The CDR3 DNA reads as TGTGCCAGCAGTTTAAGGGGGATTTGGGACGAGCAGTACTTC.

The CDR3 protein is CAWSPRGTWSSTDTQYF. In DNA, the CDR3 is TGTGCCTGGAGTCCCCGCGGGACTTGGTCTAGCACAGATACGCAGTATTTT. The rearrangement uses TRBV30 and TRBJ2-3; perhaps TRBD2 as D (6 bases). Germline V gene lookup returns CDR1 GTSNPN and CDR2 SVGIG (reference sequence). The germline V and J ends were trimmed by 2 bases and 0 bases, with 18 bases remaining between them. The CDR3 spans 17 residues. Using reference TRBV30 and TRBJ2-3 for the parts outside the CDR3, the full variable domain is SQTIHQWPATLVQPVGSPLSLECTVEGTSNPNLYWYRQAAGRGLQLLFYSVGIGQISSEVPQNLSASRPQDRQFILSSKKLLLSDSGFYLCAWSPRGTWSSTDTQYFGPGTRLTVL.

The gene calls are TRBV28 and TRBJ1-1, with TRBD1 matching over 12 bases. Germline V CDR1 and CDR2: MDHEN, SYDVKM. V shed 5 bases and J 6 bases; nucleotides not matched to a gene: 10. CDR3 size: 16 residues. Here the CDR3 DNA reads TGTGCCAGCAGTGACTTGCTGGGACAGGGGGCCGCTGAAGCTTTCTTT. Translation gives CASSDLLGQGAAEAFF.

The V call is TRBV27, the J call TRBJ2-5; D possibly corresponds to TRBD2 (6 bases). The germline V and J ends were trimmed by 1 base and 1 base, with 13 bases remaining between them. The germline gives CDR1 MNHEY, CDR2 SMNVEV (reference sequence). The CDR3 is 16 residues long. Written as DNA, the CDR3 is TGTGCCAGCAGTTTATGGGCCGGGGGAATCCAAGAGACCCAGTACTTC. It yields the protein CASSLWAGGIQETQYF.